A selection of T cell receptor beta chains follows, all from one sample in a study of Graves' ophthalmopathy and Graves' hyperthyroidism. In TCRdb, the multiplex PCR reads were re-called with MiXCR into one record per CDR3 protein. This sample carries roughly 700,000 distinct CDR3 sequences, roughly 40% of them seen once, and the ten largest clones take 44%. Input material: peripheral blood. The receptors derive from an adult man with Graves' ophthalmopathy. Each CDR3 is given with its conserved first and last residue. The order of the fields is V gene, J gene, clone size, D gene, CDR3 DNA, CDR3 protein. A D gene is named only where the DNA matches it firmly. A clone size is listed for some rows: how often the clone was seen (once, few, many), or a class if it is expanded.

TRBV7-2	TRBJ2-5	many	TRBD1	TGTGCCAGCAGCCGGACGACAGGGGCAGCACAAGAGACCCAGTACTTC	CASSRTTGAAQETQYF
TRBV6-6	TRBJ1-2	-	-	TGTGCGACTCGGATCTATGGCTACACCTTC	CATRIYGYTF
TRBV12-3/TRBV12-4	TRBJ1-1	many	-	TGTGCCAGCAGTTTTAGGGAGAACACTGAAGCTTTCTTT	CASSFRENTEAFF
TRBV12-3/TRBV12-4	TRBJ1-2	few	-	TGTGCCAGCAGTTTGGCCCTCGATGACTATGGCTACACCTTC	CASSLALDDYGYTF
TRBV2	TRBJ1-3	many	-	TGTGCCAGCAGTGGATGGGGGCTCTCTGGAAACACCATATATTTT	CASSGWGLSGNTIYF
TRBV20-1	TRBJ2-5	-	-	TGCAGTGCTAAGGAAGAGACCCAGTACTTC	CSAKEETQYF
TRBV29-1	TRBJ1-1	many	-	TGCAGCGTTGGAAAGGGGGGGAACACTGAAGCTTTCTTT	CSVGKGGNTEAFF
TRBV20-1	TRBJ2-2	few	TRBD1	TGCAGTGCTAGACCAGGGGGCACCGGGGAGCTGTTTTTT	CSARPGGTGELFF
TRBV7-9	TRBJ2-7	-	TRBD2	TGTGCCATCAGTGCCCAAGGGACTAGCGGGAGTCGGTACGAGCAGTACTTC	CAISAQGTSGSRYEQYF
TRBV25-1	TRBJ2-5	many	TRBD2	TGTGCCAGCAGTGAATACCGTCCCCTGACTAGCGGGAGGTCACAAGAGACCCAGTACTTC	CASSEYRPLTSGRSQETQYF
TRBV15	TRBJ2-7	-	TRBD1	TGTGCCACCAGCAGAGGAGGGGGCGCCGAGCAGTACTTC	CATSRGGGAEQYF
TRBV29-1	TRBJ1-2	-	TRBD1	TGCAGCGTTGAATCCCTCGGGACAGGGGATACCAGCTACACCTTC	CSVESLGTGDTSYTF
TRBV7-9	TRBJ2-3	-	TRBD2	TGTGCCAGCAGATCTTTCGGGAGCGGGGAATCGGATACGCAGTATTTT	CASRSFGSGESDTQYF
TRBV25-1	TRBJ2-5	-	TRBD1	TGTGCTAGAGAGGGGACAGGGCAAGAGACCCAGTACTTC	CAREGTGQETQYF
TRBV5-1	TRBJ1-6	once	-	TGCGCCAGCAGCGTGGCAGGAGACCCGATTAATTCACCCCTCCACTTT	CASSVAGDPINSPLHF
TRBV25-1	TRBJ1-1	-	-	TGTGCCAGCAGTGATAGTGCCGGGGTGAGGGGTACTTTCGAAGCTTTCTTT	CASSDSAGVRGTFEAFF
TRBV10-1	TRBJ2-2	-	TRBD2	TGCGCCAGCAGAAGGACTAGCGGGAGTACCGGGGAGCTGTTTTTT	CASRRTSGSTGELFF
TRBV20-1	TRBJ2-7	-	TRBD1	TGCAGTGCCCCCCGGGACAGCTACGAGCAGTACTTC	CSAPRDSYEQYF
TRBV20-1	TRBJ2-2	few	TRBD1	TGCAGTGCCCTCGGGACAGGGGACACCGGGGAGCTGTTTTTT	CSALGTGDTGELFF
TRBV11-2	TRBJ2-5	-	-	TGTGCCAGCAGCTTAGAACGGACGCCATCGTACCAAGAGACCCAGTACTTC	CASSLERTPSYQETQYF
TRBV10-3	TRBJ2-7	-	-	TGTGCCATCGCCGGGACTTCATCCTACGAGCAGTACTTC	CAIAGTSSYEQYF
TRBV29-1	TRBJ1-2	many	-	TGCAGCGTTTGGGAGGATGGCTACACCTTC	CSVWEDGYTF
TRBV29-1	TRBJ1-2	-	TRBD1	TGCAGATTTCGGACAGGGCCTAACTATGGCTACACCTTC	CRFRTGPNYGYTF
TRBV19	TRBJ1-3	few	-	TGTGCCAGTAGTATATTCTGGACGGGGAGCTCTGGAAACACCATATATTTT	CASSIFWTGSSGNTIYF
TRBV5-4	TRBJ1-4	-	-	TGTGCCAGCAGCTTTTTTCGCAGGGGTAGCGGAAAACTGTTTTTT	CASSFFRRGSGKLFF
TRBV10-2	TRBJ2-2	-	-	TGCGCCAGCAGTGAAAGGGGCCCGAACACCGGGGAGCTGTTTTTT	CASSERGPNTGELFF
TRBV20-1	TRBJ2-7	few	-	TGCAGTGCAAGCCGGCCTTACGACTCCTACGAGCAGTACTTC	CSASRPYDSYEQYF
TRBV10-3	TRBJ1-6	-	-	TGTGCCATCAGTGGGGTTAATACCGGGGGAAATTCACCCCTCCACTTT	CAISGVNTGGNSPLHF
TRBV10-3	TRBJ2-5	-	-	TGTGCCACCGGAGTACAAGAGACCCAGTACTTC	CATGVQETQYF
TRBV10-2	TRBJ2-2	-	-	TGCGCCAGCAGGGGGGTTTACGGCACCGGGGAGCTGTTTTTT	CASRGVYGTGELFF
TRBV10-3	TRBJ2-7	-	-	TGTGCCAGCGGACGGTCGACCCACGAGCAGTACTTC	CASGRSTHEQYF
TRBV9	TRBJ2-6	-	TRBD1	TGTGCCAGCAGCGGCCGGGACAGGGGGCCTGGGGCCAACGTCCTGACTTTC	CASSGRDRGPGANVLTF
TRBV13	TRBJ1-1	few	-	TGTGCCAGCAGCTTAGGGGGAGAGTGGACTGAAGCTTTCTTT	CASSLGGEWTEAFF
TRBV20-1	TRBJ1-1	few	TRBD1	TGCAGTGCCCCGGGACAGGGACTCACTGAAGCTTTCTTT	CSAPGQGLTEAFF
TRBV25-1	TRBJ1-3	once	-	TGTGCCAGCAGCCGAGGACAGATCTCTGGAAACACCATATATTTT	CASSRGQISGNTIYF
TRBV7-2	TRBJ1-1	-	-	TGTGCCAGCACCACGGGGGGTAGGTACACTGAAGCTTTCTTT	CASTTGGRYTEAFF
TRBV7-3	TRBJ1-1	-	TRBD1	TGTGCCAGCAGCTTAAAGCCGAGACAGGGAAACACTGAAGCTTTCTTT	CASSLKPRQGNTEAFF
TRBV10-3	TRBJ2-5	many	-	TGTGCCATCAGTGAATCGGGGCCCTGGAGGAAAGAGACCCAGTACTTC	CAISESGPWRKETQYF
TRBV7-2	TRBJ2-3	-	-	TGTGCCAGCAGCTTAAGTCGGCAGGAAGGAGATACGCAGTATTTT	CASSLSRQEGDTQYF
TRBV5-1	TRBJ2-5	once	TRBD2	TGCGCCAGCAGTCAACTAGCGGGAAGTGGAGGGACCCAGTACTTC	CASSQLAGSGGTQYF